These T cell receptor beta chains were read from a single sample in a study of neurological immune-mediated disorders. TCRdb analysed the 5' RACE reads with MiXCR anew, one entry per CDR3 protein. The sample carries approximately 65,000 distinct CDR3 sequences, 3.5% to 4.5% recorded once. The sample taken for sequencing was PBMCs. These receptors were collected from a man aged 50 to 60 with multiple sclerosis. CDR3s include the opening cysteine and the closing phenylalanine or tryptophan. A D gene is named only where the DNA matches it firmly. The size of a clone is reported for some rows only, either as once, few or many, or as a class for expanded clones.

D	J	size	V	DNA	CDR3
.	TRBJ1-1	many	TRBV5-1	TGCGCCAGCAGATCAACCATGAACACTGAAGCTTTCTTT	CASRSTMNTEAFF
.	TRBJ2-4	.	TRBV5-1	TGCGCCAGCAGCCGAGTAGGCGGACCCCAAAAAATTCAGTACTTC	CASSRVGGPQKIQYF
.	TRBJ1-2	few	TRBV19	TGTGCCAGTAGTATAGATCTATTGGACACCTATGGCTACACCTTC	CASSIDLLDTYGYTF
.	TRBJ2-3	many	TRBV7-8	TGTGCCAGCAGCTTAGCCAGGGGCACAGATACGCAGTATTTT	CASSLARGTDTQYF
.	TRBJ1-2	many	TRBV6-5	TGTGCCAGCAGTCATACACAGGGCTACTATGGCTACACCTTC	CASSHTQGYYGYTF
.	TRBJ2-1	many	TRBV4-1	TGCGCCAGCAGCCAAGATCATTCTAGACGGGGTAATGAGCAGTTCTTC	CASSQDHSRRGNEQFF
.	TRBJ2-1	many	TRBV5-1	TGCGCCAGCAGCTTTTCAGGGGCGGATGAGCAGTTCTTC	CASSFSGADEQFF
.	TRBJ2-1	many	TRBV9	TGTGCCAGCAGCGCGGGGACATACGCCTACAATGAGCAGTTCTTC	CASSAGTYAYNEQFF
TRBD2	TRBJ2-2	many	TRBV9	TGTGCCAGCAGCGTAGGAGCGGGGGTCACCGGGGAGCTGTTTTTT	CASSVGAGVTGELFF
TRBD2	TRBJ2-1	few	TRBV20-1	TGCAGTACCGGGACTAGAGGGGGGAATGAGCAGTTCTTC	CSTGTRGGNEQFF
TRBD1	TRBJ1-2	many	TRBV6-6	TGTGCCAGCAGTTCTTACAGGGGAGCTAACTATGGCTACACCTTC	CASSSYRGANYGYTF
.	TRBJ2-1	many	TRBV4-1	TGCGCCAGCAGCCAGGGGAGCCTCTACAATGAGCAGTTCTTC	CASSQGSLYNEQFF
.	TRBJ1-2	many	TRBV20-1	TGCAGTGCGATGACAGGAACCCACTATGGCTACACCTTC	CSAMTGTHYGYTF
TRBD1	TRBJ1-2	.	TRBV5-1	TGCGCCAGCAGCTTGCCAGGGGGCACTAACTATGGCTACACCTTC	CASSLPGGTNYGYTF
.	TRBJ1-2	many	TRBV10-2	TGCGCCAGCAGAAATACAGGGAACTATGGCTACACCTTC	CASRNTGNYGYTF
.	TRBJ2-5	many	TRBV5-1	TGCGCCAGCAGCTTGGATCGACTAGTCCAAGAGACCCAGTACTTC	CASSLDRLVQETQYF
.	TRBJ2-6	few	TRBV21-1	TGTGCCAGCAAGGTCGGGGAATTGGCTGGGGCCAAAGTCCTGACTTTC	CASKVGELAGAKVLTF
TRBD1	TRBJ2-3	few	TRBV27	TGTGCCAGCAGGAGACAGGGGGTAACAGATACGCAGTATTTT	CASRRQGVTDTQYF
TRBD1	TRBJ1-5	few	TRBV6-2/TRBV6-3	TGTGCCAGCAGAAAAATTACCGGGACAGGGGACAATCAGCCCCAGAATTTT	CASRKITGTGDNQPQNF
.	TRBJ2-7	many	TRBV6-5	TGTGCCAGCAGTTACTCGTGGAGGGGCTCCTACGAGCAGTACTTC	CASSYSWRGSYEQYF
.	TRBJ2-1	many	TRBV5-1	TGCGCCAGCAGCTTGGCCAACACCCGGAGTTCCTACAATGAGCAGTTCTTC	CASSLANTRSSYNEQFF
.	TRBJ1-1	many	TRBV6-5	TGTGCCAGCAGCCCCGGACGAGACACTGAAGCTTTCTTT	CASSPGRDTEAFF
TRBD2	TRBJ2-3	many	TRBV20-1	TGCAGTCCCAGGGCTAGCGGGGAGGCGGATACGCAGTATTTT	CSPRASGEADTQYF
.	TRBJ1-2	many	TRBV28	TGTGCCAGCAGTTCCTACGGGGAAGGGAACTATGGCTACACCTTC	CASSSYGEGNYGYTF
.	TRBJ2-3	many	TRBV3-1	TGTGCCAGCAGCCAACAGGGGGGGCCTAGCACAGATACGCAGTATTTT	CASSQQGGPSTDTQYF
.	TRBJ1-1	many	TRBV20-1	TGCAGTGCTAGCGGGAACCCGAACACTGAAGCTTTCTTT	CSASGNPNTEAFF
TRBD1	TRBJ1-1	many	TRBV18	TGTGCCAGCTCACCTTGGCAGGGGGTAAACACTGAAGCTTTCTTT	CASSPWQGVNTEAFF
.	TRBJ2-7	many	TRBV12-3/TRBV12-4	TGTGCCAGCAGTCCACAGGGTTGGTACGAGCAGTACTTC	CASSPQGWYEQYF
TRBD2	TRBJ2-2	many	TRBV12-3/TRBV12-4	TGTGCCAGCAGCCTGAACGGGGGGTCAAACACCGGGGAGCTGTTTTTT	CASSLNGGSNTGELFF
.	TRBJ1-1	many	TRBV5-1	TGCGCCAGCAGCCCGGTAACAGGGACTCGAGCTTTCTTT	CASSPVTGTRAFF
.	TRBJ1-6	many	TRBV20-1	TGCAGTGCTCGGGACGGGGTTAATTCACCCCTCCACTTT	CSARDGVNSPLHF
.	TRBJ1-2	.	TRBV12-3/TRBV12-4	TGTGCCAGCAGTCTTTTGAGGAATGGCTACACCTTC	CASSLLRNGYTF
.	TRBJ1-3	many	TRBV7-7	TGTGCCAGCAGCTTAGATCGGGGCTCTGGAAACACCATATATTTT	CASSLDRGSGNTIYF
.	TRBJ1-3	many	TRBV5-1	TGCGCCAGCAGCTTGGACACACAGGGATCTGGAAACACCATATATTTT	CASSLDTQGSGNTIYF
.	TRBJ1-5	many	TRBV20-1	TGCAGTGCTAACAAAGGGGGGACTAGCAGCAATCAGCCCCAGCATTTT	CSANKGGTSSNQPQHF
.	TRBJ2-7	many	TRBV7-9	TGTGCCAGCAGCTCCCAAGGGACTCTGTACGAGCAGTACTTC	CASSSQGTLYEQYF
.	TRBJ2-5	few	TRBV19	TGTGCCAGTAGCACAGGGTTTGCAGAGACCCAGTACTTC	CASSTGFAETQYF
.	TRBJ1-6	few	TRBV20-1	TGCAGTGCCGGCGGGGCAAACAATTCACCCCTCCACTTT	CSAGGANNSPLHF
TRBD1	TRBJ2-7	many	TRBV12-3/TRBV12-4	TGTGCCAGCAGCCCCCGGACAGGCCACTACGAGCAGTACTTC	CASSPRTGHYEQYF
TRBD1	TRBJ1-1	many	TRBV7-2	TGTGCCAGCAGCTTTCTACCCGGGACAGGGGGCAGGTACACTGAAGCTTTCTTT	CASSFLPGTGGRYTEAFF
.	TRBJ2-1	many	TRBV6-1	TGTGCCAGCAGTGACATCGCGCACGGGCCCTACAATGAGCAGTTCTTC	CASSDIAHGPYNEQFF
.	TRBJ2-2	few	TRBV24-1	TGTGCCACCAGTGATGACCCTAAGGGGGAGCTGTTTTTT	CATSDDPKGELFF
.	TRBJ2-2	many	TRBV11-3	TGTGCCAGCAGTCCAGGCAGGGGCGGGGAGCTGTTTTTT	CASSPGRGGELFF
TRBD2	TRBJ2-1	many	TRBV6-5	TGTGCCAGCAGACTAGCGGAGCAGATCTACAATGAGCAGTTCTTC	CASRLAEQIYNEQFF
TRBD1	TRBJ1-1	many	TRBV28	TGTGCCAGCAGATATTTCGACAGGGAAGGGGGAGCTTTCTTT	CASRYFDREGGAFF
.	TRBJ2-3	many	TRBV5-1	TGCGCCAGCAGCATAGCAGGGAACACAGATACGCAGTATTTT	CASSIAGNTDTQYF
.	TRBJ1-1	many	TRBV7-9	TGTGCCAGCAGCCCGGCGAGCCCAAACACTGAAGCTTTCTTT	CASSPASPNTEAFF
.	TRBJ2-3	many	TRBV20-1	TGCAGTGCTAGAGATGGCAGGGTTGGTAAAGATACGCAGTATTTT	CSARDGRVGKDTQYF
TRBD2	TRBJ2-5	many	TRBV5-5	TGTGCCAGCAGCTTTGACGCCCGAGGGACTAGAATCTCGGCCCAGTACTTC	CASSFDARGTRISAQYF
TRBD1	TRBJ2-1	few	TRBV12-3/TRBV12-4	TGTGCCAGCAGTGGGACGACAGGGGGCGGGCGTCGTCGGGCCTACAATGAGCAGTTCTTC	CASSGTTGGGRRRAYNEQFF
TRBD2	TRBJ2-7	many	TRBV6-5	TGTGCCAGCAGACCTAGCGGGGGCTCCTACGAGCAGTACTTC	CASRPSGGSYEQYF
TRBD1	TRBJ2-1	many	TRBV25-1	TGTGCCAGCAGTGAGCATCCAACTAACAGGGGTGAGCAGTTCTTC	CASSEHPTNRGEQFF
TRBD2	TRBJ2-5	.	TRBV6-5	TGTGCCAGCAGCCAGACTAGCGGGGGGGCCCTCGAGACCCAGTACTTC	CASSQTSGGALETQYF
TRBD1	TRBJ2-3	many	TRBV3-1	TGTGCCAGCAGCCGGACAGGGCCAGATACGCAGTATTTT	CASSRTGPDTQYF
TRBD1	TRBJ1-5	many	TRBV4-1	TGCGCCAGCAGCCTCCGGACAGGGCCCTTACATCAGCCCCAGCATTTT	CASSLRTGPLHQPQHF
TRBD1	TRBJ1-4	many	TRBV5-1	TGCGCCAGCAGCTTGGAAGCAGGGGGAGGTGAAAAACTGTTTTTT	CASSLEAGGGEKLFF